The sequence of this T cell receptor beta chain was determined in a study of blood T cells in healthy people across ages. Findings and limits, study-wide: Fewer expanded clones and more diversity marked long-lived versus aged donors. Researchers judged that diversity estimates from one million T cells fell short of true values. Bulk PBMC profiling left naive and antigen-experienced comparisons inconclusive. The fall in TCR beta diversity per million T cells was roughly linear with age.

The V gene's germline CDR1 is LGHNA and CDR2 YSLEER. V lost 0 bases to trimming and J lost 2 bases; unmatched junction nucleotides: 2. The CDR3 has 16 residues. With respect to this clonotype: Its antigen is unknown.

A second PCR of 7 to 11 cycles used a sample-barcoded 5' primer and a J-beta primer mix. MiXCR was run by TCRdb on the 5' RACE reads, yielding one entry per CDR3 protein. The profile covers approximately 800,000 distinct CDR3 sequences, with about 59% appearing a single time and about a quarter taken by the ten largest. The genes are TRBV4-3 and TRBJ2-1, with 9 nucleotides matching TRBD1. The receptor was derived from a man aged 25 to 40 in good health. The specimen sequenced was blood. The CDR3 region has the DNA TGCGCCAGCAGCCAAGAACAGGGGGCGGCCTACAATGAGCAGTTCTTC. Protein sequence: CASSQEQGAAYNEQFF.